This is a list of T cell receptor beta chains from one sample in a study of shared clonotypes between healthy human individuals. Here immunoSEQ multiplex PCR was the method, and the copy in TCRdb shows in-frame clones only, minus some. The data contain over 2 million clones, about 95% of them seen just once; the ten biggest clones take up 1.1%. The source material was naive CD8+ T cells sorted from blood. These receptors all come from a man aged 18 to 29 in good health. CDR3s include the opening cysteine and the closing phenylalanine or tryptophan. The D gene is left open where the match is weak. The size of a clone is reported for some rows only, either as once, few or many, or as a class for expanded clones.

D	J	size	V	CDR3	DNA
TRBD2	TRBJ2-7	.	TRBV27	CASSVSGSSYEQYF	TGTGCCAGCAGTGTCAGCGGGAGCTCCTACGAGCAGTACTTC
.	TRBJ2-1	.	TRBV4-1	CASSSRRDYNEQFF	TGCGCCAGCAGCTCCCGACGGGACTACAATGAGCAGTTCTTC
.	TRBJ1-4	once	TRBV10-3	CATGQPYNEKLFF	TGTGCCACCGGACAGCCTTATAATGAAAAACTGTTTTTT
TRBD1	TRBJ2-3	.	TRBV6-5	CASSSGQGVGDTQYF	TGTGCCAGCAGCAGCGGCCAGGGGGTTGGGGATACGCAGTATTTT
.	TRBJ2-1	.	TRBV7-9	CASSFSSNNEQFF	TGTGCCAGCAGCTTTAGCTCTAACAATGAGCAGTTCTTC
.	TRBJ2-3	.	TRBV7-8	CASSLALAGPEADTQYF	TGTGCCAGCAGCTTAGCGCTTGCGGGACCGGAGGCAGATACGCAGTATTTT
TRBD2	TRBJ2-7	.	TRBV7-9	CASSPGLAGPYEQYF	TGTGCCAGCAGCCCTGGACTAGCGGGCCCCTACGAGCAGTACTTC
.	TRBJ1-2	.	TRBV7-6	CASSLEGQSPYGYTF	TGTGCCAGCAGCTTAGAAGGACAGTCCCCCTATGGCTACACCTTC
TRBD2	TRBJ2-7	.	TRBV2	CASRGGSGSWAYEQYF	TGTGCCAGCAGGGGGGGTAGCGGGAGTTGGGCCTACGAGCAGTACTTC
.	TRBJ2-1	.	TRBV19	CASTVNGEQFF	TGTGCCAGTACGGTAAATGGGGAGCAGTTCTTC
.	TRBJ2-7	.	TRBV4-1	CASSQDYFYEQYF	TGCGCCAGCAGCCAAGATTACTTCTACGAGCAGTACTTC
.	TRBJ2-7	.	TRBV5-1	CASSLQRDYEQYF	TGCGCCAGCAGCTTACAGAGGGACTACGAGCAGTACTTC
TRBD1	TRBJ2-7	.	TRBV28	CASSLSDRGLYEQYF	TGTGCCAGCAGTTTATCTGACAGGGGGTTGTATGAGCAGTACTTC
TRBD1	TRBJ1-6	.	TRBV9	CASNAPRGAGGYNSPLHF	TGTGCCAGCAATGCCCCCCGGGGGGCAGGGGGCTATAATTCACCCCTCCACTTT
TRBD2	TRBJ2-7	once	TRBV5-1	CASSFRSSGGYEQYF	TGCGCCAGCAGCTTTAGGTCTAGCGGGGGCTACGAGCAGTACTTC
.	TRBJ2-7	.	TRBV10-3	CAISGLSDEQYF	TGTGCCATCAGTGGGTTGAGCGACGAGCAGTACTTC
TRBD2	TRBJ2-1	once	TRBV27	CASSATSGGYNEQFF	TGTGCCAGCAGTGCGACTAGCGGGGGCTACAATGAGCAGTTCTTC
TRBD2	TRBJ2-7	.	TRBV27	CASTPGAEGTREQYF	TGTGCCAGCACCCCCGGGGCGGAGGGGACTAGGGAGCAGTACTTC
.	TRBJ1-5	.	TRBV15	CATSLAGSNQPQHF	TGTGCCACCAGCCTCGCCGGGAGCAATCAGCCCCAGCATTTT
.	TRBJ1-1	.	TRBV27	CASSPYLTGRTEAFF	TGTGCCAGCAGTCCCTACCTGACAGGACGCACTGAAGCTTTCTTT
.	TRBJ1-4	.	TRBV4-1	CASSQQPFGEKLFF	TGCGCCAGCAGCCAGCAACCCTTCGGTGAAAAACTGTTTTTT
TRBD2	TRBJ2-1	.	TRBV10-2	CASSESASGIYNEQFF	TGCGCCAGCAGTGAGTCGGCTAGCGGCATCTACAATGAGCAGTTCTTC
.	TRBJ1-6	.	TRBV4-1	CASSQSTWDSPLHF	TGCGCCAGCAGCCAAAGTACATGGGATTCACCCCTCCACTTT
.	TRBJ2-7	.	TRBV4-1	CASSLGGMDGGEQYF	TGCGCCAGCAGCCTAGGGGGTATGGACGGAGGCGAGCAGTACTTC
.	TRBJ1-5	.	TRBV6-1	CASGPRSNQPQHF	TGTGCCAGTGGACCTCGTAGCAATCAGCCCCAGCATTTT
.	TRBJ2-7	.	TRBV13	CASSLNLAPKSYEQYF	TGTGCCAGCAGCTTAAATCTAGCGCCGAAGAGCTACGAGCAGTACTTC
TRBD1	TRBJ2-5	.	TRBV11-2	CASSLGDSQETQYF	TGTGCCAGCAGCTTGGGGGACAGTCAAGAGACCCAGTACTTC
.	TRBJ1-6	.	TRBV7-9	CASSFGGSPLHF	TGTGCCAGCAGCTTTGGGGGTTCACCCCTCCACTTT
TRBD1	TRBJ2-7	few	TRBV29-1	CSGGQGGYEQYF	TGCAGCGGGGGACAGGGTGGATACGAGCAGTACTTC
TRBD2	TRBJ2-2	.	TRBV6-6	CASSEGLVTGELFF	TGTGCCAGCAGCGAGGGACTAGTGACCGGGGAGCTGTTTTTT
.	TRBJ2-7	.	TRBV25-1	CASSEQNEQYF	TGTGCCAGCAGTGAGCAGAACGAGCAGTACTTC
.	TRBJ2-7	.	TRBV27	CASSFSPIYEQYF	TGTGCCAGCAGTTTCTCCCCCATCTACGAGCAGTACTTC
TRBD1	TRBJ1-1	.	TRBV27	CASSPRDRGFWTEAFF	TGTGCCAGCAGTCCCCGGGACAGGGGATTTTGGACTGAAGCTTTCTTT
.	TRBJ2-1	.	TRBV10-2	CASTETGLFDEQFF	TGCGCCAGCACAGAGACAGGATTATTCGATGAGCAGTTCTTC
TRBD2	TRBJ2-7	.	TRBV15	CATSRGTSGRSYEQYF	TGTGCCACCAGCAGGGGGACTAGCGGGCGAAGCTACGAGCAGTACTTC
.	TRBJ2-3	few	TRBV11-2	CASSFGDTQYF	TGTGCCAGCAGCTTCGGGGATACGCAGTATTTT
TRBD2	TRBJ2-1	.	TRBV11-1	CASRCSGGLVYNEQFF	TGTGCCAGCAGATGCTCCGGGGGACTAGTATACAATGAGCAGTTCTTC
TRBD1	TRBJ2-7	.	TRBV12-5	CASGGAARDRGPYYEQYF	TGTGCTAGTGGTGGGGCCGCCCGGGACAGGGGACCTTATTACGAGCAGTACTTC
TRBD2	TRBJ2-1	.	TRBV13	CASSPGLAGTPPQFF	TGTGCCAGCAGCCCTGGACTAGCGGGAACTCCCCCCCAGTTCTTC
.	TRBJ2-2	.	TRBV7-3	CASSGGGPGELFF	TGTGCCAGCAGCGGAGGGGGCCCCGGGGAGCTGTTTTTT
TRBD1	TRBJ2-5	once	TRBV6-6	CASSYAGQGETQYF	TGTGCCAGCAGTTACGCGGGACAGGGGGAGACCCAGTACTTC
TRBD1	TRBJ2-7	.	TRBV28	CASSEGALGYEQYF	TGTGCCAGCAGCGAGGGGGCGCTTGGCTACGAGCAGTACTTC
.	TRBJ2-3	.	TRBV5-1	CASTPDSADTQYF	TGCGCCAGCACGCCAGACTCGGCAGATACGCAGTATTTT
.	TRBJ2-3	.	TRBV13	CASSWDGSSTDTQYF	TGTGCCAGCAGCTGGGACGGTTCTAGCACAGATACGCAGTATTTT
TRBD1	TRBJ2-7	few	TRBV9	CASSVGDRGYEQYF	TGTGCCAGCAGCGTAGGGGACAGGGGTTACGAGCAGTACTTC
TRBD2	TRBJ2-5	.	TRBV27	CASSKDLAGEETQYF	TGTGCCAGCAGCAAAGACCTAGCGGGGGAGGAGACCCAGTACTTC